The rows below give T cell receptor beta chains drawn from one sample of a study of T cells after yellow fever vaccination. TCRdb recomputed calls from the 5' RACE reads with MiXCR, one row per CDR3 protein. The profile shows approximately 10,000 distinct CDR3 sequences, about 6% of them singletons. The sample here was PBMCs, either bulk or a sorted T-cell subset (CD4+, CD8+, memory, or dextramer-sorted; not recorded which), taken on the day of the yellow fever booster vaccination. These receptors were taken from a young man who received the YFV17D yellow fever vaccine. The CDR3 runs from the conserved cysteine through the conserved F or W. Each record gives: V gene, J gene, clone size, D gene, CDR3 DNA, CDR3 protein. D genes are given only for firm matches. Size tells how often a clone was seen (once, few, many) or the class of an expanded clone, and some rows leave it out.

v_call: TRBV2
j_call: TRBJ2-1
clone_size: many
d_call: -
cdr3_nt: TGTGCCAGCAGTCAGGCCCTTTCCTACAATGAGCAGTTCTTC
cdr3_aa: CASSQALSYNEQFF

v_call: TRBV20-1
j_call: TRBJ2-5
clone_size: medium-sized
d_call: TRBD2
cdr3_nt: TGCAGTGCTAGTATGCTGCTAGCGGGAGTGCTGGAGACCCAGTACTTC
cdr3_aa: CSASMLLAGVLETQYF

v_call: TRBV20-1
j_call: TRBJ1-1
clone_size: many
d_call: TRBD1
cdr3_nt: TGCAGTGCCCCGAATAGGGGACAGGGCACTGAAGCTTTCTTT
cdr3_aa: CSAPNRGQGTEAFF

v_call: TRBV5-1
j_call: TRBJ2-7
clone_size: medium-sized
d_call: -
cdr3_nt: TGCGCCAGCAGCTTGGGCTTAGATTCCGAGCAGTACTTC
cdr3_aa: CASSLGLDSEQYF

v_call: TRBV4-3
j_call: TRBJ2-5
clone_size: medium-sized
d_call: -
cdr3_nt: TGCGCCAGCAGCCAACAGCATTCGTACGAGACCCAGTACTTC
cdr3_aa: CASSQQHSYETQYF

v_call: TRBV7-8
j_call: TRBJ2-1
clone_size: many
d_call: -
cdr3_nt: TGTGCCAGCAGCTTAGTACAGGGCCATGAGCAGTTCTTC
cdr3_aa: CASSLVQGHEQFF

v_call: TRBV4-3
j_call: TRBJ2-1
clone_size: many
d_call: -
cdr3_nt: TGCGCCAGCAGCTCGACCCCCGGACACTACAATGAGCAGTTCTTC
cdr3_aa: CASSSTPGHYNEQFF

v_call: TRBV19
j_call: TRBJ2-2
clone_size: many
d_call: -
cdr3_nt: TGTGCCAGTAGCCCCACACGGGACGCGAACACCGGGGAGCTGTTTTTT
cdr3_aa: CASSPTRDANTGELFF

v_call: TRBV20-1
j_call: TRBJ2-3
clone_size: medium-sized
d_call: TRBD2
cdr3_nt: TGCAGTGCTAGAGCCGGACTAGCGGAGGATACGCAGTATTTT
cdr3_aa: CSARAGLAEDTQYF

v_call: TRBV12-3/TRBV12-4
j_call: TRBJ2-5
clone_size: many
d_call: -
cdr3_nt: TGTGCCAGCACCTTTGGCGTGAATAGGGGCCAAGAGACCCAGTACTTC
cdr3_aa: CASTFGVNRGQETQYF

v_call: TRBV4-3
j_call: TRBJ2-2
clone_size: many
d_call: -
cdr3_nt: TGCGCCAGCAGCCCCGACCGAACGAACACCGGGGAGCTGTTTTTT
cdr3_aa: CASSPDRTNTGELFF

v_call: TRBV19
j_call: TRBJ2-5
clone_size: many
d_call: -
cdr3_nt: TGTGCCAGTAGTAACGAGCGCCAAGAGACCCAGTACTTC
cdr3_aa: CASSNERQETQYF

v_call: TRBV5-6
j_call: TRBJ1-5
clone_size: many
d_call: -
cdr3_nt: TGTGCCAGCAGCTTGGGCGGGCACCAGCCCCAGCATTTT
cdr3_aa: CASSLGGHQPQHF

v_call: TRBV6-5
j_call: TRBJ2-3
clone_size: many
d_call: TRBD2
cdr3_nt: TGTGCCAGCAAGCTAGCGGGAAGCACAGATACGCAGTATTTT
cdr3_aa: CASKLAGSTDTQYF

v_call: TRBV6-2/TRBV6-3
j_call: TRBJ2-7
clone_size: many
d_call: TRBD2
cdr3_nt: TGTGCCAGCAGTCAAGCTTCCGGGGGGAGCTACGAGCAGTACTTC
cdr3_aa: CASSQASGGSYEQYF

v_call: TRBV29-1
j_call: TRBJ2-5
clone_size: many
d_call: TRBD2
cdr3_nt: TGCAGCGCCCGCGGGACTAGCGGAGTCCCGGGGACCCAGTACTTC
cdr3_aa: CSARGTSGVPGTQYF

v_call: TRBV2
j_call: TRBJ1-5
clone_size: -
d_call: TRBD1
cdr3_nt: TGTGCCAGCAGTGATGCCACAGGGGGAAGCTACAATCAGCCCCAGCATTTT
cdr3_aa: CASSDATGGSYNQPQHF

v_call: TRBV20-1
j_call: TRBJ1-1
clone_size: medium-sized
d_call: -
cdr3_nt: TGCAGTGCTAGCATGCGGACTCTCACTCGGAGCACTGAAGCTTTCTTT
cdr3_aa: CSASMRTLTRSTEAFF